This TCR beta chain was obtained from a study of cytomegalovirus exposure and HLA in healthy donors. Primers included in the PCR were 60 Vbeta and 13 Jbeta primers. Here immunoSEQ multiplex PCR was the method, and the copy in TCRdb shows in-frame clones only, minus some. The repertoire consists of approximately 130,000 clones, with about three quarters occurring once and the leading ten covering roughly 4%. The CDR3 totals 15 residues. Germline lookup yields CDR1 LNHDA and CDR2 SQIVND (reference sequence). V gave up 4 bases and J gave up 5 bases, with 15 bases separating them. Sequenced input: PBMCs. V gene TRBV19 combines with J gene TRBJ1-5; D ambiguous. This receptor was obtained from a man in his fifties or sixties in good health and CMV-seropositive. Here the CDR3 reads CASSTEGSVYQPQHF. CDR3 bases: TGTGCCAGTAGTACGGAGGGATCGGTCTATCAGCCCCAGCATTTT.